This T cell receptor beta chain came from a study of blood T cell repertoires in COVID-19 (dated by TCRdb to 2018 to 2020). General notes on the study: The collaborator samples originated in the United States, Italy and Spain and spanned the acute and convalescent phases of COVID-19. The material from the prospective study consisted of cDNA or gDNA derived from T cells, B-cell-depleted T cells, or PBMCs. Subjects who had been exposed to COVID-19, were actively infected with it, or had recovered from it provided the deeply sampled blood TCRbeta repertoires that made up the dataset. The repertoires were released in a freely available public database meant as a resource for research on the immune response to SARS-CoV-2. The samples were drawn from two sources: the first 160 participants of the ongoing ImmuneRACE study, and fewer than 1,500 subjects contributed by 6 global collaborators. Sample metadata almost always included a de-identified subject ID, COVID-19 status, age in years and sex. Where available, HLA class I and class II types were obtained from metadata supplied by the sample provider rather than from assay-based typing.

On the study overall, not on this receptor specifically: How much clinical and demographic metadata was included differed by source and by participant, and the metadata was provided uncurated.

V gives up 0 bases and J gives up 9 bases, and the segment between their germline ends measures 16 bases. CDR1 and CDR2 were assigned from the germline V gene as SGDLS and YYNGEE. Inclusive of the bounding cysteine and phenylalanine, the CDR3 is 15 residues long. The sequence is cut down to CDR3 DNA, 45 bases in frame from base 1. As for this clone: Its antigen target is currently unknown. Base qualities are not at hand, and no much larger clone is one base apart.

The collaborating institutions used their own protocols to collect whole blood in K2EDTA tubes. For TCRbeta analysis, collaborators shipped samples in one of three forms: frozen whole blood, isolated PBMCs, or DNA extracted from either of those sample types. TCRbeta CDR3 regions were amplified from genomic DNA by means of the immunoSEQ Assay, a bias-controlled multiplex PCR. Per the original workflow: Nucleated cell counts per sample were estimated from amplification of reference gene primers within the assay. Sequence reads were collapsed and filtered to measure the absolute abundance of every unique TCRbeta CDR3 rearrangement. For each sample, productive Simpson clonality was calculated as the square root of Simpson's diversity index over productive rearrangements. Here the immuneACCESS table is served through TCRdb, limited to in-frame sequences with V and J called. Missing clones are a known gap in these copies; in checked studies unresolved V genes cover under half, and the rest lacks a known reason. V and J calls and clone size are those listed in that table; D and trimming were worked out from the DNA. The sample table contains some 220,000 clones; only one count was recorded for 84% of them. The ten largest clones add up to 9.7% of the sample.

The sequence derives from a man aged 45-60 years with active or convalescent COVID-19. The rearrangement combines TRBV9 with TRBJ2-1; the D gene is perhaps TRBD2, from 5 matching bases. The sequenced sample was peripheral blood. The CDR3 region: CASSVEPSRMSEQFF. The DNA sequence follows: TGTGCCAGCAGCGTAGAGCCTAGCAGGATGAGTGAGCAGTTCTTC.